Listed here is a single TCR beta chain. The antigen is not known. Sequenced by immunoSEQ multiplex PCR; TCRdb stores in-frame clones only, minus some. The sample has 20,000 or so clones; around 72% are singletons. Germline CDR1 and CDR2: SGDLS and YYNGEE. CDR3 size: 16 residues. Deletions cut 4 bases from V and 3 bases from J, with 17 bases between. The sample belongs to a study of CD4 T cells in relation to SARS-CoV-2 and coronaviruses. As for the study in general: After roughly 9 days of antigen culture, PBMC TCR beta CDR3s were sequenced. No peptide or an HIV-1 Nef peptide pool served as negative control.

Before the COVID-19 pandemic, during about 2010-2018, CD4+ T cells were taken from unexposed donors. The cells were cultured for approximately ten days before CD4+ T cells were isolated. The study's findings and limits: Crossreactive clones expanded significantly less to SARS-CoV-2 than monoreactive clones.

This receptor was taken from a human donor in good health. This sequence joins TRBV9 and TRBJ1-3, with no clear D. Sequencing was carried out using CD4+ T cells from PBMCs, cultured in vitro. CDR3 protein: CASSKESFGFGNTIYF. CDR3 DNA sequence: TGTGCCAGCAGCAAGGAAAGCTTTGGCTTTGGAAACACCATATATTTT.